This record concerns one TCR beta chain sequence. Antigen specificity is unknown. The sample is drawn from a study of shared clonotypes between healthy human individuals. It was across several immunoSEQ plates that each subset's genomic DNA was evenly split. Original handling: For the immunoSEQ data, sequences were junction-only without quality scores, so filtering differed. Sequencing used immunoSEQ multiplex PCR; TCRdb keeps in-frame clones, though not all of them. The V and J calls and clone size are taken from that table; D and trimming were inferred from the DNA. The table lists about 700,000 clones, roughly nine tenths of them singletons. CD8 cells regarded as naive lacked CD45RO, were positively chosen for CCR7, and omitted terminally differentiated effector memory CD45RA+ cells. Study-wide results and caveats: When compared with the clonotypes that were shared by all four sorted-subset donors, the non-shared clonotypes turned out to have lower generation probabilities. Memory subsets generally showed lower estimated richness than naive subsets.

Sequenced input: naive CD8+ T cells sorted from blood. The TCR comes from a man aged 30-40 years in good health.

The CDR3 is CASGRDGSYEQYF. CDR3 bases: TGCGCCAGCGGACGGGACGGTTCCTACGAGCAGTACTTC. V gene TRBV23-1 combines with J gene TRBJ2-7; D could derive from TRBD1 or TRBD2 (5 bases each). TRBV23-1 belongs to the ORF category, with a function that is uncertain. The CDR3 consists of 13 residues. The V and J ends lost 8 bases and 1 base respectively, with 12 bases between them.